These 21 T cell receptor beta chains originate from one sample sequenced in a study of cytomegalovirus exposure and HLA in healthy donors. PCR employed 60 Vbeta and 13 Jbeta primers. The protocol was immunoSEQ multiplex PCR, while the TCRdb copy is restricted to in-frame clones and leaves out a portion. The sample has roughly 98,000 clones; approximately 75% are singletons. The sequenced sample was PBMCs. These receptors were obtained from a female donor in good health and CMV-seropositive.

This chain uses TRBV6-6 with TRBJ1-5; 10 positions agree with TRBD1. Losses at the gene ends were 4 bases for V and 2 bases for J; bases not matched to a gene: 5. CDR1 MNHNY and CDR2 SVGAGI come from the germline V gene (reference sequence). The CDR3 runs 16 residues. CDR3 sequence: CASSWGTGDGNQPQHF. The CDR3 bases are TGTGCCAGCAGTTGGGGGACAGGGGATGGCAATCAGCCCCAGCATTTT.

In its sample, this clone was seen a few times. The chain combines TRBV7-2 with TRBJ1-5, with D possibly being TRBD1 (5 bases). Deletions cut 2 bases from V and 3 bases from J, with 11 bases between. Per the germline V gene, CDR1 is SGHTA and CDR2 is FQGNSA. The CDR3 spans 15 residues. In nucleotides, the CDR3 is TGTGCCAGCAGCTTATGGGGCAGAAACAATCAGCCCCAGCATTTT. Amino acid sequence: CASSLWGRNNQPQHF.

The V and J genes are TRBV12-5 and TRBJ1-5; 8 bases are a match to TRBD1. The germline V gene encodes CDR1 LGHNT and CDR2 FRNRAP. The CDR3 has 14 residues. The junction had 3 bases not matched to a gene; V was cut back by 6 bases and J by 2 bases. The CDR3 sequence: CASGDRDGNQPQHF. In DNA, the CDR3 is TGTGCTAGTGGGGACAGGGATGGCAATCAGCCCCAGCATTTT.

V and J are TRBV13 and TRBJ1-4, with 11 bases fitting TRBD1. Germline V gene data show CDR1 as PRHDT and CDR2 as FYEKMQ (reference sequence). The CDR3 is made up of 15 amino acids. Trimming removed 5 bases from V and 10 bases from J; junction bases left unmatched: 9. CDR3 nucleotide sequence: TGTGCCAGCAGCCCCTCCCGGACAGGGGGCGGAAAACTGTTTTTT. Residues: CASSPSRTGGGKLFF. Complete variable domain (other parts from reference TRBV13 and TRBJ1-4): AAGVIQSPRHLIKEKRETATLKCYPIPRHDTVYWYQQGPGQDPQFLISFYEKMQSDKGSIPDRFSAQQFSDYHSELNMSSLELGDSALYFCASSPSRTGGGKLFFGSGTQLSVL.

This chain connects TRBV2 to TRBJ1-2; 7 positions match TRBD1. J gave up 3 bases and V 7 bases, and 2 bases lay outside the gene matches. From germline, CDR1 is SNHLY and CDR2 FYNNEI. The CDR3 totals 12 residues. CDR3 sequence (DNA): TGTGCCAGCACGGGACAGCACTATGGCTACACCTTC. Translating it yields CASTGQHYGYTF.

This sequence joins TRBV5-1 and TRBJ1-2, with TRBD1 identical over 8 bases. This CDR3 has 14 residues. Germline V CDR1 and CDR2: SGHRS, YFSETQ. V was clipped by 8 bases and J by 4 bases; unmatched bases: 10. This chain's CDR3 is CASTPSGGGYGYTF. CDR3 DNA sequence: TGCGCCAGTACTCCTTCAGGGGGCGGCTATGGCTACACCTTC.

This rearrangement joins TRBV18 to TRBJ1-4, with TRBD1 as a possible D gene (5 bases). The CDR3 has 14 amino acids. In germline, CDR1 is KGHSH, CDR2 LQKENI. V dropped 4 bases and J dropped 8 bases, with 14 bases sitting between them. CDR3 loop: CASSRDSLGEKLFF. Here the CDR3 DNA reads TGTGCCAGCTCACGGGACTCCCTCGGGGAAAAACTGTTTTTT. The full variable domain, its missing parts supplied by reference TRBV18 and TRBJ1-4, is NAGVMQNPRHLVRRRGQEARLRCSPMKGHSHVYWYRQLPEEGLKFMVYLQKENIIDESGMPKERFSAEFPKEGPSILRIQQVVRGDSAAYFCASSRDSLGEKLFFGSGTQLSVL.

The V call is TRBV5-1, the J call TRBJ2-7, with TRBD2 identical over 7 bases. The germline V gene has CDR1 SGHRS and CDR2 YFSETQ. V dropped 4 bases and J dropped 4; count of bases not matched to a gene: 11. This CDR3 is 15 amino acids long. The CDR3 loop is CASSVGAAGTYEQYF. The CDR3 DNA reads TGCGCCAGCAGCGTTGGGGCAGCGGGAACATACGAGCAGTACTTC.

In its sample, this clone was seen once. CDR3 nucleotides: TGTGCCAGCAGCTTGGCGCAGGGTTACGAGCAGTACTTC. This gives the protein CASSLAQGYEQYF. The chain joins TRBV7-8 to TRBJ2-7, with D possibly matching TRBD1 (5 bases). From germline, CDR1 is SGHVS and CDR2 FQNEAQ. The CDR3 totals 13 residues. V shed 3 bases and J shed 4 bases, with 10 bases lying between them.

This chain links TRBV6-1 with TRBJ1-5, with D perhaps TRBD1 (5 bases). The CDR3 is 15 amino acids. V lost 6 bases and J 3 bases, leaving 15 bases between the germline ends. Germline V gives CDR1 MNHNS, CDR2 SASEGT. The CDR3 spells CASRQSRDYNQPQHF. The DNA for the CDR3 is TGTGCCAGCAGACAATCCCGGGACTACAATCAGCCCCAGCATTTT.

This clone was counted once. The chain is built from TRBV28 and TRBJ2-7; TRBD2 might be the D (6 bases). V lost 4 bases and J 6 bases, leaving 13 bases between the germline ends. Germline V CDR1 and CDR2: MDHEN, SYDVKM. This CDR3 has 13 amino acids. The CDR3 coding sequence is TGTGCCAGCAGTTGGGGGGTAGGGATCGAGCAGTACTTC. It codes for CASSWGVGIEQYF. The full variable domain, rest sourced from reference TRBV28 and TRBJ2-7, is DVKVTQSSRYLVKRTGEKVFLECVQDMDHENMFWYRQDPGLGLRLIYFSYDVKMKEKGDIPEGYSVSREKKERFSLILESASTNQTSMYLCASSWGVGIEQYFGPGTRLTVT.

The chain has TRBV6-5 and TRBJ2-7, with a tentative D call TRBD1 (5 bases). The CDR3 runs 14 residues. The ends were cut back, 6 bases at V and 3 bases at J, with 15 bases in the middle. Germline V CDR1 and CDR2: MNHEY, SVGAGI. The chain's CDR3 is CASSPGITFYEQYF. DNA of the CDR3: TGTGCCAGCAGCCCAGGGATTACGTTCTACGAGCAGTACTTC.

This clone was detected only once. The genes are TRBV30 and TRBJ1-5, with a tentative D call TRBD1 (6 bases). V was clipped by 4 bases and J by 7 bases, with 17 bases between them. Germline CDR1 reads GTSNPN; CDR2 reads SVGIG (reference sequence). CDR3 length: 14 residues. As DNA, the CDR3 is TGTGCCTGGACTTTACAGGGAGTTAGGCAGCCCCAGCATTTT. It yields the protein CAWTLQGVRQPQHF.

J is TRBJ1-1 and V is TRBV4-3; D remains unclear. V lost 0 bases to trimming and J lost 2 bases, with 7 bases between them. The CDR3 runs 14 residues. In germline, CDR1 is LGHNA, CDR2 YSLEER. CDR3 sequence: CASSQDWRNTEAFF. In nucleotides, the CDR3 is TGCGCCAGCAGCCAAGATTGGAGAAACACTGAAGCTTTCTTT.

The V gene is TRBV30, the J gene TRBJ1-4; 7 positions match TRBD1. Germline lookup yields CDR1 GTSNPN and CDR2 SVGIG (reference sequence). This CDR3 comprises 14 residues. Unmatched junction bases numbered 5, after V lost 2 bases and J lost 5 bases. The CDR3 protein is CAWSPGTANEKLFF. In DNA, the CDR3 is TGTGCCTGGAGTCCGGGGACAGCCAATGAAAAACTGTTTTTT.

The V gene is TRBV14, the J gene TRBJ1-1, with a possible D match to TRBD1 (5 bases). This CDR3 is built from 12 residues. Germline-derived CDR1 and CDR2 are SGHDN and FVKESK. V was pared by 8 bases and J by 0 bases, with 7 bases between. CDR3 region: CASGQMNTEAFF. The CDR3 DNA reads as TGTGCCAGCGGACAAATGAACACTGAAGCTTTCTTT.

CDR3 nucleotides: TGTGCCACTAGGGGCCCGCTCCCAGATAATTCACCCCTCCACTTT. This translates into CATRGPLPDNSPLHF. This rearrangement joins TRBV10-3 to TRBJ1-6, with D possibly being TRBD1 (5 bases). Germline values: CDR1 ENHRY, CDR2 SYGVKD. V gave up 10 bases and J gave up 5 bases, with 18 bases separating them. The CDR3 is 15 residues long.

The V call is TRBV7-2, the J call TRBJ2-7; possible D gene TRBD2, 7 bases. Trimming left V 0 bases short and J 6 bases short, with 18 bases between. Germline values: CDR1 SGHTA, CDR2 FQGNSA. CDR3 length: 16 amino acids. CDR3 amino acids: CASSLAFVSGGPEQYF. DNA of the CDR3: TGTGCCAGCAGCTTAGCGTTCGTTTCGGGGGGCCCCGAGCAGTACTTC.

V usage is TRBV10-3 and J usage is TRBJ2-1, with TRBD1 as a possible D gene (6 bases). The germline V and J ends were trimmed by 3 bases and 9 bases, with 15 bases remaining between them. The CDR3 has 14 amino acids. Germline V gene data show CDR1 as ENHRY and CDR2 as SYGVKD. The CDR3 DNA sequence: TGTGCCATCAGTGACCTCAGTAGCAGGGGTGAGCAGTTCTTC. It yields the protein CAISDLSSRGEQFF.

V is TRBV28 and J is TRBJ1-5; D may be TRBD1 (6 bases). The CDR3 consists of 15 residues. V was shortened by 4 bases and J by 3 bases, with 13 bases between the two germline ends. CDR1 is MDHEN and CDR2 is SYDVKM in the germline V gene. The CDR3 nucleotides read TGTGCCAGCAGTTCCCTGGACAGCCCCAATCAGCCCCAGCATTTT. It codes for CASSSLDSPNQPQHF.

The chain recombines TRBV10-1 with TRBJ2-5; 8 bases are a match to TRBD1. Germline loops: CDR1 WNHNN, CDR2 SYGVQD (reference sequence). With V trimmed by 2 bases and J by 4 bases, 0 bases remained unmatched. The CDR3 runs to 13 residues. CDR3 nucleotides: TGCGCCAGCAGTGAGACAGGGGGAGAGACCCAGTACTTC. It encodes CASSETGGETQYF.